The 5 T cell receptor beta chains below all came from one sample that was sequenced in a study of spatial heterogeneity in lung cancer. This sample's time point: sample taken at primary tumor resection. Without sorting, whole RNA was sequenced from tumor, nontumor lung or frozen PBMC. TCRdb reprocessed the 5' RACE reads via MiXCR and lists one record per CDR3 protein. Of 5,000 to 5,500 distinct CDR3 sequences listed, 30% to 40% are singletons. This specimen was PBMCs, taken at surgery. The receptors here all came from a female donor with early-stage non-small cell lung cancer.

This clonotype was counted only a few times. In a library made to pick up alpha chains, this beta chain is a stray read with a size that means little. The CDR3 nucleotides read TGTGCCAGCAGCTTAGGGGGACCTTCCTCTGGGGCCAACGTCCTGACTTTC. Translated: CASSLGGPSSGANVLTF. This chain joins TRBV7-2 and TRBJ2-6; D could derive from TRBD1 or TRBD2 (5 bases each). The CDR3 spans 17 residues. CDR1 and CDR2 from the germline V gene are SGHTA and FQGNSA. Between the trimmed V and J ends, which lost 1 base and 0 bases, there was a span of 10 bases. The full variable domain, its missing parts supplied by reference TRBV7-2 and TRBJ2-6, is GAGVSQSPSNKVTEKGKDVELRCDPISGHTALYWYRQSLGQGLEFLIYFQGNSAPDKSGLPSDRFSAERTGGSVSTLTIQRTQQEDSAVYLCASSLGGPSSGANVLTFGAGSRLTVL.

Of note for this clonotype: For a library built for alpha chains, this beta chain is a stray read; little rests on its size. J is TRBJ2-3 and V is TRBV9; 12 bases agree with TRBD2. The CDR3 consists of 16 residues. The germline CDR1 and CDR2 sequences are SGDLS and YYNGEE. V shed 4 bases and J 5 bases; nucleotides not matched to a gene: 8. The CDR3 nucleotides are TGTGCCAGCAGCTCCGGGAGACTAGCGGGAGTAGATACGCAGTATTTT. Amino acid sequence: CASSSGRLAGVDTQYF.

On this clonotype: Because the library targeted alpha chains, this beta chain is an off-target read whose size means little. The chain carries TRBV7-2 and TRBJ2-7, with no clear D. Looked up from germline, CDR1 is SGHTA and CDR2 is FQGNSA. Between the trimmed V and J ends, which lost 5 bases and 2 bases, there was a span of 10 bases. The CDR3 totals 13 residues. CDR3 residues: CASSHDMAYEQYF. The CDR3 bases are TGTGCCAGCAGCCACGACATGGCCTACGAGCAGTACTTC.

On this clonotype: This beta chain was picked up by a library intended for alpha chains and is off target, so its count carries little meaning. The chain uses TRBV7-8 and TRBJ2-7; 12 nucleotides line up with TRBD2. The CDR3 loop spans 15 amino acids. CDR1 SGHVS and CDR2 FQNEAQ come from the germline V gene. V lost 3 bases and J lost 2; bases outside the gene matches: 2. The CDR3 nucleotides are TGTGCCAGCAGCTTGCCTAGCGGGGGGGCCTACGAGCAGTACTTC. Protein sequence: CASSLPSGGAYEQYF.

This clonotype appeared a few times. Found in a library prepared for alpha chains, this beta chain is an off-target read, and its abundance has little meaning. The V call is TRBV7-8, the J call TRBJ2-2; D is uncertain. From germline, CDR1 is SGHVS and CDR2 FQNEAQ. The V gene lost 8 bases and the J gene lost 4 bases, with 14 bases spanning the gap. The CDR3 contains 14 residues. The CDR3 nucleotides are TGTGCCAGCGGCTCGGTGGTGGCCACCGGGGAGCTGTTTTTT. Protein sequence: CASGSVVATGELFF.